The rows below give T cell receptor beta chains drawn from one sample of a study of blood T cell repertoires in COVID-19. Libraries were prepared by immunoSEQ multiplex PCR; TCRdb keeps only in-frame clonotypes and omits some of them. The table has about 37,000 clones, roughly 90% seen once; the top ten hold approximately 12%. Material for sequencing was peripheral blood. All receptors derive from a man in his sixties with active COVID-19. Each CDR3 is given with its conserved first and last residue. The D gene is left open where the match is weak. Rows give clone size only sometimes, using once, few, many, or a class for an expanded clone.

>.|TRBV10-3|TRBJ2-1|TRBD1
TGTGCCATCAGTGCCGGGGACAGCTCCTACAATGAGCAGTTCTTC
CAISAGDSSYNEQFF
>.|TRBV6-5|TRBJ1-2|.
TGTGCCAGCAGAAAGGACGGTGGGGGGTATGGCTACACCTTC
CASRKDGGGYGYTF
>.|TRBV7-3|TRBJ2-5|TRBD2
TGTGCCAGCAGCTTAGGTGCGGCTAGCGGCCAAGAGACCCAGTACTTC
CASSLGAASGQETQYF
>.|TRBV21-1|TRBJ2-7|.
TGTGCCAGCAGCCCTTTCTCCGGACTAGCGGGACTCTTGGGGGAGCAGTACTTC
CASSPFSGLAGLLGEQYF
>.|TRBV5-1|TRBJ1-1|TRBD1
TGCGCCAGCACGCCGGCCGGACAGGCGAACACTGAAGCTTTCTTT
CASTPAGQANTEAFF
>.|TRBV6-5|TRBJ2-1|TRBD2
TGTGCCAGCCGACAGGGACTAGCGGGTCTGGAGCAGTTCTTC
CASRQGLAGLEQFF
>.|TRBV18|TRBJ1-2|.
TGTGCCAGCTCACCAAACGAAGGGGTCGTGGGCTACACCTTC
CASSPNEGVVGYTF
>.|TRBV6-5|TRBJ2-3|.
TGTGCCAGCCCTCTATGTGGAGATACGCAGTATTTT
CASPLCGDTQYF
>.|TRBV5-1|TRBJ2-7|TRBD2
TGCGCCAGCAGCAGTAGCGGGAGTAACGACGAGCAGTACTTC
CASSSSGSNDEQYF
>.|TRBV7-2|TRBJ1-5|.
TGTGCCAGCAGCTTAGACTATCAGCCCCAGCATTTT
CASSLDYQPQHF
>few|TRBV7-9|TRBJ2-7|TRBD2
TGTGCCAGCAGCTGGCCGGGCATAGCGGGAGGAAACTACGAGCAGTACTTC
CASSWPGIAGGNYEQYF
>.|TRBV7-7|TRBJ2-2|.
TGTGCTAGCAGCTTATCCGAGGGGGCGAACACCGGGGAGCTGTTTTTT
CASSLSEGANTGELFF
>.|TRBV11-3|TRBJ2-1|.
TGTGCCAGCAGCTTAGGTGGAGTGGGCAATGAGCAGTTCTTC
CASSLGGVGNEQFF
>.|TRBV19|TRBJ2-3|.
TGTGCCAGTAGTATTAGGACTGGAACAGATACGCAGTATTTT
CASSIRTGTDTQYF
>.|TRBV29-1|TRBJ2-1|.
TGCAGCCTGATACAGGGTCGCTCCTACAATGAGCAGTTCTTC
CSLIQGRSYNEQFF
>.|TRBV27|TRBJ2-7|.
TGTGCCAGCAGTGGGACTCCCTCCTACGAGCAGTACTTC
CASSGTPSYEQYF
>.|TRBV7-6|TRBJ2-2|.
TGTGCCAGCAGCGACCGGGACACCTCATTGAACACCGGGGAGCTGTTTTTT
CASSDRDTSLNTGELFF
>.|TRBV30|TRBJ1-2|.
TGTGCCTGGAGTGTACTTCAGGGAACCTACACCTTC
CAWSVLQGTYTF
>.|TRBV7-2|TRBJ1-2|TRBD1
TGTGCCAGCAGCTTAGATGCAGGGGGCTTAGGTGGCTACACCTTC
CASSLDAGGLGGYTF
>.|TRBV4-1|TRBJ2-1|TRBD2
TGCGCCAGCAGCCAAGGCAGCGGGAGGGCCGTATACAATGAGCAGTTCTTC
CASSQGSGRAVYNEQFF
>.|TRBV5-4|TRBJ2-2|TRBD2
TGTGCCAGCAGCTTGGCACTAGCGGGAGGTAACGGGGAGCTGTTTTTT
CASSLALAGGNGELFF
>.|TRBV4-3|TRBJ2-3|.
TGCGCCAGCAGCCAAACCACAACAGGCACAGATACGCAGTATTTT
CASSQTTTGTDTQYF
>.|TRBV7-6|TRBJ2-2|TRBD1
TGTGCCAGCAGCTTATGGGGACAGGGCCCCGGGGAGCTGTTTTTT
CASSLWGQGPGELFF
>.|TRBV5-1|TRBJ1-4|TRBD1
TGCGCCAGCAGCCCCACAGGGACAGAACTGTTTTTT
CASSPTGTELFF
>.|TRBV19|TRBJ2-7|TRBD1
TGTGCCAACTCGGGACAGAGCTCCTACGAGCAGTACTTC
CANSGQSSYEQYF
>.|TRBV5-1|TRBJ1-6|TRBD1
TGCGCCAGCAGCCCGGGACAGGGAAATTCACCCCTCCACTTT
CASSPGQGNSPLHF
>few|TRBV24-1|TRBJ1-1|TRBD1
TGTGCCACCAGTGACACCGACAGGGGCACTGAAGCTTTCTTT
CATSDTDRGTEAFF
>.|TRBV2|TRBJ2-1|.
TGTGCCAGCAGAACAGGGTCGGCCTACAATGAGCAGTTCTTC
CASRTGSAYNEQFF
>.|TRBV18|TRBJ2-1|TRBD1
TGTGCCAGCTCTACCACAGGGGGCAAGGATGAGCAGTTCTTC
CASSTTGGKDEQFF